This T cell receptor (beta chain) originates from a study of OX40 agonist ivuxolimab in advanced cancers. About this clone: This CDR3 is also generated by other DNA sequences in the sample.

Peripheral blood came from all dose cohorts at three timepoints. V shed 0 bases and J shed 0 bases, with 4 bases lying between them. CDR1 is SGHRS and CDR2 is YFSETQ in the germline V gene. CDR3 length equals 15 residues. Data came from immunoSEQ multiplex PCR; TCRdb stores just in-frame clones and leaves some out. This table holds more than 25,000 clones, roughly 71% found once. This TCR was recovered from an adult with an advanced solid tumor such as melanoma, head and neck, liver or kidney cancer. The genes are TRBV5-1 and TRBJ2-6; D remains ambiguous. The source material was CD4+ or CD8+ T cells sorted from blood, sampled in a trial of the OX40 agonist ivuxolimab. The CDR3 bases are TGCGCCAGCAGCTTGGCTAACTCTGGGGCCAACGTCCTGACTTTC. Its translation is CASSLANSGANVLTF.